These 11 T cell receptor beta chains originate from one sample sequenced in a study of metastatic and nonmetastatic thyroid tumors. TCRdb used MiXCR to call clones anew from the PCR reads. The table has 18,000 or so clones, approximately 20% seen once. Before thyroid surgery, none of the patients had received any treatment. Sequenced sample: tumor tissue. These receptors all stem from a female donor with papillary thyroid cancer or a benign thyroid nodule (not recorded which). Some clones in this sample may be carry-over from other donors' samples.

Here the CDR3 reads CSARGPHRGEGLTYEQYF. The CDR3 DNA reads as TGCAGTGCTAGAGGACCTCACAGGGGGGAGGGCCTAACCTACGAGCAGTACTTC. The chain is built from TRBV20-1 and TRBJ2-7; D possibly corresponds to TRBD1 (8 bases). Germline values: CDR1 DFQATT, CDR2 SNEGSKA (reference sequence). Deletions cut 1 base from V and 2 bases from J, with 24 bases between. The CDR3 spans 18 residues.

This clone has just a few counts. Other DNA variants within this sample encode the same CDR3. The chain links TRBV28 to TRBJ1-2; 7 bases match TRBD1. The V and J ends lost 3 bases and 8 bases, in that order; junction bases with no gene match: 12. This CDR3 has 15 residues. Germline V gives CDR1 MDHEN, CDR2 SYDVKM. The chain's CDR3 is CASSLTGTIGYGYTF. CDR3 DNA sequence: TGTGCCAGCAGTTTGACAGGGACGATTGGGTACGGCTACACCTTC.

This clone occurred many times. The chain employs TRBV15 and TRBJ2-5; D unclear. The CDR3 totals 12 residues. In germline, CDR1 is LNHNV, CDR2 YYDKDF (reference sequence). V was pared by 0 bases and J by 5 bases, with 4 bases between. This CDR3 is CATSRDMETQYF. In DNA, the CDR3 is TGTGCCACCAGCAGAGATATGGAGACCCAGTACTTC.

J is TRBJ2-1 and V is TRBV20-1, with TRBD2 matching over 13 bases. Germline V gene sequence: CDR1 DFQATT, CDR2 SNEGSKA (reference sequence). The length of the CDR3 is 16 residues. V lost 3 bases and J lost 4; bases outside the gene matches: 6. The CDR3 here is CSARDGTSGTYNEQFF. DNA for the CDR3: TGCAGTGCTAGGGATGGGACTAGCGGGACTTACAATGAGCAGTTCTTC.

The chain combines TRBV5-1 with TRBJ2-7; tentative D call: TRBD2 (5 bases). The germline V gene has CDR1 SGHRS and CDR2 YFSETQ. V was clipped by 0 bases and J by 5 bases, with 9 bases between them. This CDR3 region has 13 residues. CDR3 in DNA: TGCGCCAGCAGCTTGGTCGAGGGCCACGAGCAGTACTTC. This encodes CASSLVEGHEQYF.

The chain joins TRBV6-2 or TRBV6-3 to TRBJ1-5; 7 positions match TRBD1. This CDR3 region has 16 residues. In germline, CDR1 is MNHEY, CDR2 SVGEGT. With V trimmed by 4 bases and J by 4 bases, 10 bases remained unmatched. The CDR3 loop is CASSLMPGGSNQPQHF. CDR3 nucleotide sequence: TGTGCCAGCAGTTTGATGCCAGGGGGTAGTAATCAGCCCCAGCATTTT.

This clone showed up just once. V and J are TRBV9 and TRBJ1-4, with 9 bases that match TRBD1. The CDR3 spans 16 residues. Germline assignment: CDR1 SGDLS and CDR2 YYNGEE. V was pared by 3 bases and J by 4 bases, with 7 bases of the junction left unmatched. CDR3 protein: CASSGQQGQGNEKLFF. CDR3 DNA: TGTGCCAGCAGCGGCCAGCAGGGACAGGGTAATGAAAAACTGTTTTTT. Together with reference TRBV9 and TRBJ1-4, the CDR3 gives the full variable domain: DSGVTQTPKHLITATGQRVTLRCSPRSGDLSVYWYQQSLDQGLQFLIQYYNGEERAKGNILERFSAQQFPDLHSELNLSSLELGDSALYFCASSGQQGQGNEKLFFGSGTQLSVL.

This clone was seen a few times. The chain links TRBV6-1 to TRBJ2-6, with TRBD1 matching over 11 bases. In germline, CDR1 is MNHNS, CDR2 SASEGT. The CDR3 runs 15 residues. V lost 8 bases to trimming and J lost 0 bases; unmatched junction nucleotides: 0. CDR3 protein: CASGTGGSGANVLTF. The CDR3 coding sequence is TGTGCCAGCGGGACAGGGGGCTCTGGGGCCAACGTCCTGACTTTC.

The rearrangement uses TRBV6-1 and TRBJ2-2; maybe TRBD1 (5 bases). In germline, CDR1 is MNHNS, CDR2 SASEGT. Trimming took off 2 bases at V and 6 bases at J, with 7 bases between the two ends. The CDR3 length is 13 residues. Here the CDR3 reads CASSELGPGELFF. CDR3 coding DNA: TGTGCCAGCAGTGAACTGGGGCCCGGGGAGCTGTTTTTT.

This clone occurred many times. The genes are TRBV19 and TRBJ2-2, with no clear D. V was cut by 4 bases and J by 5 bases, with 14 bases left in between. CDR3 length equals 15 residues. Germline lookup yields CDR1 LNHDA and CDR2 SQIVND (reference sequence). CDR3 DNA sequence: TGTGCCAGTAGTACCATCGGGCCTAATACCGGGGAGCTGTTTTTT. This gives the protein CASSTIGPNTGELFF.

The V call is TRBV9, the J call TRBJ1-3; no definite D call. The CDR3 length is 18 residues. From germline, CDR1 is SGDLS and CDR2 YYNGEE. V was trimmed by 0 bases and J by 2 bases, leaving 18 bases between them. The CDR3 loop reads CASSVGVSPYRTGNTIYF. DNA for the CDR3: TGTGCCAGCAGCGTAGGCGTCAGCCCGTACCGAACTGGAAACACCATATATTTT. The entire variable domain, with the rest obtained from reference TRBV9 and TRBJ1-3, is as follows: DSGVTQTPKHLITATGQRVTLRCSPRSGDLSVYWYQQSLDQGLQFLIQYYNGEERAKGNILERFSAQQFPDLHSELNLSSLELGDSALYFCASSVGVSPYRTGNTIYFGEGSWLTVV.